The 27 T cell receptor beta chains reported below all come from one sample, sequenced in a study of response to subunit inactivated influenza vaccine. Each CDR3 protein gets one entry after TCRdb re-called the RT-PCR reads with MiXCR. Among around 650,000 distinct CDR3 sequences, about 15% were seen once, and the ten largest hold around a tenth. The source material was PBMCs from blood, sampled about 12 days after vaccination. The origin of the receptors is a man in his fifties or sixties who received an inactivated influenza vaccine.

The chain recombines TRBV5-1 with TRBJ1-5, with a weak D call TRBD1 (5 bases). The CDR3 is 13 amino acids. Deletions cut 4 bases from V and 5 bases from J, with 10 bases between. Germline CDR1 reads SGHRS; CDR2 reads YFSETQ. CDR3 sequence reads: CASSPDTDQPQHF. CDR3 coding DNA: TGCGCCAGCAGCCCGGACACCGATCAGCCCCAGCATTTT.

This clonotype was counted only a few times. The rearrangement links TRBV7-2 to TRBJ2-7, with TRBD1 matching over 7 bases. The CDR3 length is 14 residues. V shed 5 bases and J 6 bases; nucleotides not matched to a gene: 10. The V gene's germline CDR1 is SGHTA and CDR2 FQGNSA. The CDR3 loop reads CASSIRQGRGEQYF. The CDR3 DNA is TGTGCCAGCAGCATACGACAGGGTAGGGGCGAGCAGTACTTC.

In this sample, this clonotype turned up many times. The V gene is TRBV7-2, the J gene TRBJ1-1; no clear D gene. Germline V gene lookup returns CDR1 SGHTA and CDR2 FQGNSA. The V end lost 2 bases, the J end lost 5 bases, and 9 bases lay between the germline ends. The CDR3 extends over 13 amino acids. CDR3 residues: CASSLWLGTEAFF. CDR3 nucleotide sequence: TGTGCCAGCAGCTTATGGCTGGGTACTGAAGCTTTCTTT.

The V gene is TRBV3-1, the J gene TRBJ2-7, with 10 bases lining up with TRBD1. Germline lookup yields CDR1 LGHDT and CDR2 YNNKEL (reference sequence). The length of the CDR3 is 13 residues. The J segment lost 7 bases and the V segment lost 4 bases, leaving 4 bases of the junction unmatched. The CDR3 protein is CASSLDRGKEQYF. The CDR3 DNA reads as TGTGCCAGCAGCCTGGACAGGGGGAAAGAGCAGTACTTC.

This clonotype appeared a few times. The V gene is TRBV2, the J gene TRBJ1-2; 12 bases fit TRBD1. CDR3 length equals 18 residues. Trimming removed 6 bases from V and 4 bases from J; junction bases left unmatched: 15. Germline loops: CDR1 SNHLY, CDR2 FYNNEI. CDR3 sequence: CASSPTMGQGAPFYGYTF. The CDR3 DNA sequence: TGTGCCAGCAGCCCAACTATGGGACAGGGGGCTCCCTTCTATGGCTACACCTTC.

This clonotype showed up just a few times. This chain links TRBV29-1 with TRBJ1-1; 7 bases match TRBD1. The trim removed 5 bases at V and 7 bases at J, leaving 7 bases unmatched. The CDR3 runs 12 residues. Germline V lookup: CDR1 SQVTM, CDR2 ANQGSEA. The CDR3 DNA reads TGCAGCGTTCGGGACAGTACAAATGAAGCTTTCTTT. Amino acids: CSVRDSTNEAFF.

This clonotype was detected only a few times. The rearrangement joins TRBV7-2 to TRBJ2-7; 11 bases agree with TRBD2. Germline V gene data show CDR1 as SGHTA and CDR2 as FQGNSA. The CDR3 covers 17 residues. J lost 2 bases, V lost 1 base, and 7 bases had no gene match. CDR3 in DNA: TGTGCCAGCAGCTTAGGGGCGGGACTAGCGGACCCCTACGAGCAGTACTTC. Protein sequence: CASSLGAGLADPYEQYF.

This clonotype has a count of ten or more. The rearrangement links TRBV7-8 to TRBJ2-3; D is perhaps TRBD1 (5 bases). CDR3 length: 15 residues. With 6 bases removed from V and 2 bases from J, the gap between germline ends came to 15 bases. Germline V gives CDR1 SGHVS, CDR2 FQNEAQ. The CDR3 region is CASRETVIDTDTQYF. CDR3 nucleotide sequence: TGTGCCAGCAGAGAGACAGTTATTGACACAGATACGCAGTATTTT.

The chain links TRBV29-1 to TRBJ2-2, with 7 bases fitting TRBD2. From germline, CDR1 is SQVTM and CDR2 ANQGSEA. The V and J ends lost 4 bases and 5 bases, in that order; junction bases with no gene match: 7. The CDR3 runs 14 residues. Written as DNA, the CDR3 is TGCAGCGTTGGGGGGGGAGGACGAACCGGGGAGCTGTTTTTT. Protein product: CSVGGGGRTGELFF.

This clonotype came up once. This sequence joins TRBV28 and TRBJ2-7; D perhaps matches TRBD1 (5 bases). The CDR3 sequence is 17 residues long. V dropped 3 bases and J dropped 0 bases, with 18 bases sitting between them. Per germline, CDR1 MDHEN and CDR2 SYDVKM. The CDR3 loop is CASSLVLGVAGSYEQYF. The CDR3 nucleotides are TGTGCCAGCAGTTTGGTTTTAGGGGTGGCAGGCTCCTACGAGCAGTACTTC.

The chain has TRBV6-1 and TRBJ1-6; maybe TRBD1 (6 bases). Trimming removed 6 bases at V and 0 bases at J, with 9 bases between. CDR1 is MNHNS, CDR2 SASEGT, per germline. The CDR3 totals 15 residues. In DNA, the CDR3 is TGTGCCAGCAGCGGACAGAGCTCCTATAATTCACCCCTCCACTTT. Protein: CASSGQSSYNSPLHF.

V and J are TRBV6-5 and TRBJ1-1; D perhaps matches TRBD1 (5 bases). This CDR3 region has 13 residues. Deletions cut 5 bases from V and 4 bases from J, with 11 bases between. Germline assignment: CDR1 MNHEY and CDR2 SVGAGI. CDR3 region: CASSNRRGTEAFF. For the CDR3, the DNA is TGTGCCAGCAGTAACAGGAGGGGCACTGAAGCTTTCTTT.

The table lists this clonotype with many counts. The V and J genes are TRBV5-8 and TRBJ1-4, with 8 bases that match TRBD1. Losses at the gene ends were 6 bases for V and 6 bases for J; bases not matched to a gene: 7. Germline V gene lookup returns CDR1 SGHTS and CDR2 YDEGEE. CDR3 length equals 14 residues. In DNA, the CDR3 is TGTGCCAGCACCCAGGGACAGGCGGATGAAAAACTGTTTTTT. This codes for CASTQGQADEKLFF. Full variable domain (missing parts from reference TRBV5-8 and TRBJ1-4): EAGVTQSPTHLIKTRGQQATLRCSPISGHTSVYWYQQALGLGLQFLLWYDEGEERNRGNFPPRFSGRQFPNYSSELNVNALELEDSALYLCASTQGQADEKLFFGSGTQLSVL.

This chain links TRBV3-1 with TRBJ2-3, with TRBD2 identical over 11 bases. J lost 3 bases, V lost 4 bases, and 6 bases had no gene match. The CDR3 is made up of 16 amino acids. The germline gives CDR1 LGHDT, CDR2 YNNKEL (reference sequence). The CDR3 protein is CASSPGGLAVTDTQYF. DNA of the CDR3: TGTGCCAGCAGCCCGGGGGGACTAGCGGTGACAGATACGCAGTATTTT.

There are a few counts of this clonotype. J is TRBJ2-7 and V is TRBV3-1; TRBD2 aligns across 15 bases. Trimming removed 3 bases from V and 3 bases from J; junction bases left unmatched: 3. This CDR3 spans 16 amino acids. Germline V CDR1 and CDR2: LGHDT, YNNKEL (reference sequence). The CDR3 is CASSHGLAGGGYEQYF. CDR3 nucleotide sequence: TGTGCCAGCAGCCACGGACTAGCGGGAGGGGGCTACGAGCAGTACTTC.

This clonotype was detected ten times or more. This rearrangement joins TRBV29-1 to TRBJ1-1, with no clear D. Per the germline V gene, CDR1 is SQVTM and CDR2 is ANQGSEA. V lost 4 bases and J 0 bases, leaving 3 bases between the germline ends. The CDR3 spans 11 residues. CDR3 coding DNA: TGCAGCGTTGTAGTGAACACTGAAGCTTTCTTT. Encoded protein: CSVVVNTEAFF.

This clonotype showed up just a few times. The chain combines TRBV9 with TRBJ2-3; 11 bases map to TRBD2. This CDR3 has 19 amino acids. The junction had 17 bases not matched to a gene; V was cut back by 4 bases and J by 4 bases. Germline CDR1 SGDLS, CDR2 YYNGEE. This CDR3 reads CASSITSGREAGRADTQYF. The DNA for the CDR3 is TGTGCCAGCAGCATTACTAGCGGGAGAGAGGCCGGAAGGGCAGATACGCAGTATTTT.

V is TRBV7-2 and J is TRBJ2-7; a weak D match, TRBD1 (7 bases). The CDR3 is 15 residues long. V lost 1 base to trimming and J lost 6 bases, with 16 bases between them. Germline values: CDR1 SGHTA, CDR2 FQGNSA. The CDR3 bases are TGTGCCAGCAGCTTAGAGGGGGCCAGGGGACTCGAGCAGTACTTC. The encoded protein is CASSLEGARGLEQYF.

This sequence joins TRBV12-3 or TRBV12-4 and TRBJ1-1; D is unclear. The CDR3 extends over 12 amino acids. V was trimmed by 1 base and J by 7 bases, leaving 7 bases between them. The CDR3 region has the DNA TGTGCCAGCAGTTTAGGTTGGGATGAAGCTTTCTTT. Translated: CASSLGWDEAFF.

This clonotype was detected a few times. The V gene is TRBV7-2, the J gene TRBJ2-3; the D is unclear. Germline V gene lookup returns CDR1 SGHTA and CDR2 FQGNSA. The CDR3 sequence is 14 residues long. Trimming left V 1 base short and J 2 bases short, with 7 bases between. The CDR3 loop is CASSLGPITDTQYF. CDR3 bases: TGTGCCAGCAGCTTAGGGCCAATCACAGATACGCAGTATTTT.

The chain has TRBV20-1 and TRBJ1-6; D may be TRBD1 (5 bases). From germline, CDR1 is DFQATT and CDR2 SNEGSKA (reference sequence). The CDR3 runs to 15 residues. V was cut by 5 bases and J by 7 bases, with 18 bases left in between. DNA for the CDR3: TGCAGTGCTCCAACAGGAATCGGGAACAATTCACCCCTCCACTTT. The encoded protein is CSAPTGIGNNSPLHF.

There are a few counts of this clonotype. The chain uses TRBV12-3 or TRBV12-4 and TRBJ1-6; no firm D call. The V end lost 7 bases, the J end lost 3 bases, and 10 bases lay between the germline ends. The length of the CDR3 is 14 residues. CDR3 nucleotide sequence: TGTGCCAGCAAGCCGGGAGGCTATAATTCACCCCTCCACTTT. This encodes CASKPGGYNSPLHF.

This clonotype has only a few counts. This chain uses TRBV12-3 or TRBV12-4 with TRBJ2-3, with 7 bases that match TRBD2. V was pared by 3 bases and J by 3 bases, with 6 bases of the junction left unmatched. The CDR3 totals 15 residues. The CDR3 coding sequence is TGTGCCAGCAGTTTCAGGATAGCGGGTACAGATACGCAGTATTTT. It is translated as CASSFRIAGTDTQYF.

The chain links TRBV28 to TRBJ2-3; D call uncertain. The CDR3 is 11 amino acids. Germline CDR1 reads MDHEN; CDR2 reads SYDVKM. With 8 bases removed from V and 4 bases from J, the gap between germline ends came to 7 bases. The chain's CDR3 is CASVTADTQYF. CDR3 in DNA: TGTGCCAGCGTTACTGCAGATACGCAGTATTTT.

The gene calls are TRBV18 and TRBJ2-2, with 7 bases fitting TRBD1. The germline V gene has CDR1 KGHSH and CDR2 LQKENI. V gave up 5 bases and J gave up 6 bases; unmatched junction bases: 6. The CDR3 length is 14 residues. In DNA form, the CDR3 reads TGTGCCAGCTCATCAAAACAGGGGTCCGGGGAGCTGTTTTTT. Amino acid sequence: CASSSKQGSGELFF.

The CDR3 bases are TGCGCCAGCAGTGAGAGGGCTAGCGGGGGGCCCCTCCAGTACTTC. This codes for CASSERASGGPLQYF. The chain has TRBV10-2 and TRBJ2-5; TRBD2 matches at 11 bases. Germline values: CDR1 WSHSY, CDR2 SAAADI. The CDR3 totals 15 residues. Trimming removed 2 bases from V and 10 bases from J; junction bases left unmatched: 9.

This clonotype was observed at least ten times. V and J are TRBV7-9 and TRBJ2-5; possibly TRBD1 for D (5 bases). V lost 2 bases to trimming and J lost 0 bases, with 16 bases between them. The CDR3 covers 17 residues. From germline, CDR1 is SEHNR and CDR2 FQNEAQ (reference sequence). DNA for the CDR3: TGTGCCAGCAGCTTACCGGCCCAAGGGGATTACCAAGAGACCCAGTACTTC. As protein: CASSLPAQGDYQETQYF.